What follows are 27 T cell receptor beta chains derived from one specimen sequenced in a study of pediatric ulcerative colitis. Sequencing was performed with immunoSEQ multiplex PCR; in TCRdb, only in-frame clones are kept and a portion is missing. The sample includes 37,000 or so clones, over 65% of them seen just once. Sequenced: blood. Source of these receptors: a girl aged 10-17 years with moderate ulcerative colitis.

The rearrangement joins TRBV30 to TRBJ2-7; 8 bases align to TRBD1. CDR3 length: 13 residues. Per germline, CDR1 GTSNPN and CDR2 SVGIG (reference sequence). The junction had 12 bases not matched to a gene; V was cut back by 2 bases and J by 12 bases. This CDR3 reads CAWSRGQGFSPYF. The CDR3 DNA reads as TGTGCCTGGAGTCGCGGACAGGGATTCTCTCCGTACTTC.

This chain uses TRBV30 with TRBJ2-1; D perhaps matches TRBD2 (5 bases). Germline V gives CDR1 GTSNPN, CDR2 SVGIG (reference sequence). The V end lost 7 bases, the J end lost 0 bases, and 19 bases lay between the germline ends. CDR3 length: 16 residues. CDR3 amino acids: CASTPGSGNSYNEQFF. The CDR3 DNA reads TGTGCCTCAACCCCTGGGTCGGGGAACTCCTACAATGAGCAGTTCTTC.

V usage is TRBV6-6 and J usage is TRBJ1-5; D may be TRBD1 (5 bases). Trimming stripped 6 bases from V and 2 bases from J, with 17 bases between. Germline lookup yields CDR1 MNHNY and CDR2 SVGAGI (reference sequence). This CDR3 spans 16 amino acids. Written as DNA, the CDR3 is TGTGCCAGCAGCCACGGTAAGGGGTCGGGCAATCAGCCCCAGCATTTT. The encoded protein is CASSHGKGSGNQPQHF.

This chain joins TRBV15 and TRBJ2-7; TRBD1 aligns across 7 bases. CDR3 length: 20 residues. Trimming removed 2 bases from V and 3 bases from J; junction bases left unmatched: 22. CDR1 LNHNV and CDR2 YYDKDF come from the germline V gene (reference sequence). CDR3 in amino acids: CATSRQPRGDSPRGYYEQYF. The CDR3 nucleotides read TGTGCCACCAGCAGACAACCCAGAGGGGACAGTCCTCGAGGCTACTACGAGCAGTACTTC.

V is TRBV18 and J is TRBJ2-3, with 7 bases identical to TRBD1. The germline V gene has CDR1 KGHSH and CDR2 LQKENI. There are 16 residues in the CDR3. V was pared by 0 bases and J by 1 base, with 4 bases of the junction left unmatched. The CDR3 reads CASSPPGTGGTDTQYF. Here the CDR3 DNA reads TGTGCCAGCTCACCACCCGGCACAGGGGGCACAGATACGCAGTATTTT.

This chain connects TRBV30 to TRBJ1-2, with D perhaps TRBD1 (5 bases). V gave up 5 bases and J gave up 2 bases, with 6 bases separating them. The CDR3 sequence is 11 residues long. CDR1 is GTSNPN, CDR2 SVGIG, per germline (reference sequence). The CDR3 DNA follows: TGTGCCTGGGCAGGGAACTATGGCTACACCTTC. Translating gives CAWAGNYGYTF.

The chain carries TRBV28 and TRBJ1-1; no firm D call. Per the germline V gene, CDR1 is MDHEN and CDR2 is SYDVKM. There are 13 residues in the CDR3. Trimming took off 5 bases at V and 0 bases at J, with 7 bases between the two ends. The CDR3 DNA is TGTGCCAGCAGTAGACATATGAACACTGAAGCTTTCTTT. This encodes CASSRHMNTEAFF. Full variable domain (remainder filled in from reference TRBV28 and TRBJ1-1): DVKVTQSSRYLVKRTGEKVFLECVQDMDHENMFWYRQDPGLGLRLIYFSYDVKMKEKGDIPEGYSVSREKKERFSLILESASTNQTSMYLCASSRHMNTEAFFGQGTRLTVV.

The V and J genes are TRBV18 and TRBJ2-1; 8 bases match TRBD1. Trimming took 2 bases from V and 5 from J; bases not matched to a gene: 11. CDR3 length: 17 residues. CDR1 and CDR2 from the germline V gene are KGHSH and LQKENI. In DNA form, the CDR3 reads TGTGCCAGCTCACCAGAGTTTGGGACAGGAGCGAACAATGAGCAGTTCTTC. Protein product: CASSPEFGTGANNEQFF.

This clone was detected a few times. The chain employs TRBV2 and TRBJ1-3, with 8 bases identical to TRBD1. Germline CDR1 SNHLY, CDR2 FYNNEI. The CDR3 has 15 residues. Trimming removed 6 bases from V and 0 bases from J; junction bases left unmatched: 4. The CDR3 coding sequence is TGTGCCAGCAGCCGGGACAGGACCTCTGGAAACACCATATATTTT. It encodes CASSRDRTSGNTIYF. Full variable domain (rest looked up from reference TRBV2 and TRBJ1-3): EPEVTQTPSHQVTQMGQEVILRCVPISNHLYFYWYRQILGQKVEFLVSFYNNEISEKSEIFDDQFSVERPDGSNFTLKIRSTKLEDSAMYFCASSRDRTSGNTIYFGEGSWLTVV.

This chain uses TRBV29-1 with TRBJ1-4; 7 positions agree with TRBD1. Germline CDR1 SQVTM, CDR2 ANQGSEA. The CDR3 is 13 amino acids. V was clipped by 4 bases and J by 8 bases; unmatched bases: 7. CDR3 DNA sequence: TGCAGCGTTGGGGAGGGGGCAGACGAAAAACTGTTTTTT. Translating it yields CSVGEGADEKLFF.

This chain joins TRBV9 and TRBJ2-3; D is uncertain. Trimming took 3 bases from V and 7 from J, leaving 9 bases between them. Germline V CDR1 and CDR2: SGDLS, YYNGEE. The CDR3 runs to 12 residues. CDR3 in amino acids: CASSADSHTQYF. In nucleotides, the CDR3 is TGTGCCAGCAGCGCCGACTCACATACGCAGTATTTT.

The CDR3 reads CASRTGYSYNSPLHF. Written as DNA, the CDR3 is TGTGCCAGCAGAACAGGGTACTCCTATAATTCACCCCTCCACTTT. The genes are TRBV2 and TRBJ1-6, with TRBD1 as a possible D gene (6 bases). The CDR3 extends over 15 amino acids. Germline V gives CDR1 SNHLY, CDR2 FYNNEI. The germline V and J ends were trimmed by 6 bases and 0 bases, with 9 bases remaining between them.

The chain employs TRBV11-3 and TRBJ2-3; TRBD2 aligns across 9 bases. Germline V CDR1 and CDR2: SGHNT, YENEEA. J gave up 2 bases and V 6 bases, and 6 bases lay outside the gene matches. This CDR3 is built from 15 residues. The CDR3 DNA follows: TGTGCCAGCAGTTACTCTAGCGGGGCCACAGATACGCAGTATTTT. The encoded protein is CASSYSSGATDTQYF.

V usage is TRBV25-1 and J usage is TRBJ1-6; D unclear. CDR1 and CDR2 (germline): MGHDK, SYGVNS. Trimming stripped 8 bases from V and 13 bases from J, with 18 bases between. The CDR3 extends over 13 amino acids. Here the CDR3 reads CASLGRGGTPLHF. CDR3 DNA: TGTGCCAGCTTAGGACGGGGAGGAACTCCCCTCCACTTT. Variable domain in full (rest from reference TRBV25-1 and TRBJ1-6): EADIYQTPRYLVIGTGKKITLECSQTMGHDKMYWYQQDPGMELHLIHYSYGVNSTEKGDLSSESTVSRIRTEHFPLTLESARPSHTSQYLCASLGRGGTPLHFGNGTRLTVT.

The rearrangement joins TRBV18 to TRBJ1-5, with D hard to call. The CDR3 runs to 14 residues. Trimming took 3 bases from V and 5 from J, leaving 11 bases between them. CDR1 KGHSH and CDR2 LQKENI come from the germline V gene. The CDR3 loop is CASSPGERDQPQHF. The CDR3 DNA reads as TGTGCCAGCTCACCCGGGGAACGGGATCAGCCCCAGCATTTT.

The CDR3: CASTLGGELFF. Written as DNA, the CDR3 is TGTGCCAGCACCCTTGGCGGGGAGCTGTTTTTT. The V call is TRBV7-9, the J call TRBJ2-2; D ambiguous. This CDR3 contains 11 residues. Trimming removed 7 bases at V and 7 bases at J, with 7 bases between. Germline CDR1 reads SEHNR; CDR2 reads FQNEAQ (reference sequence).

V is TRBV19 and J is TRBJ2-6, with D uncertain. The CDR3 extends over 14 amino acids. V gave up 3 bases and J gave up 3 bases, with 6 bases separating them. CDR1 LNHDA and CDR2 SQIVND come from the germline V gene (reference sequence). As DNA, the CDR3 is TGTGCCAGTAGTATTATGTATGGGGCCAACGTCCTGACTTTC. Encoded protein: CASSIMYGANVLTF.

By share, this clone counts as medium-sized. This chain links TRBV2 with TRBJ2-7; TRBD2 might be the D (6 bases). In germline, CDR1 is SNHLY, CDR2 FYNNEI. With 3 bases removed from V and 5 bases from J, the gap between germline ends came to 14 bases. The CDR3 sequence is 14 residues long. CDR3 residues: CASSDPATSNEQYF. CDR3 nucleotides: TGTGCCAGCAGTGACCCGGCGACTAGTAACGAGCAGTACTTC.

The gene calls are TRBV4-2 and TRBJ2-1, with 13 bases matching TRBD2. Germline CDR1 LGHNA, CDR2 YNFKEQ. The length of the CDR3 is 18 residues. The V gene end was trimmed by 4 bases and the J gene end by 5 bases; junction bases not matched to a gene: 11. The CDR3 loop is CASSLAHRTSGGNNEQFF. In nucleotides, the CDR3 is TGTGCCAGCAGCCTCGCTCATAGGACTAGCGGGGGAAACAATGAGCAGTTCTTC.

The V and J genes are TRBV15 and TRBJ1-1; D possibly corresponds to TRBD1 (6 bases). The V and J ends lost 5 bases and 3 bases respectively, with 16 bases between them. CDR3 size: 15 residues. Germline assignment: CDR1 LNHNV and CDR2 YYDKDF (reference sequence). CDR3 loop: CATSDEKQGYTEAFF. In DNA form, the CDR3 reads TGTGCCACCAGCGATGAGAAACAGGGATACACTGAAGCTTTCTTT.

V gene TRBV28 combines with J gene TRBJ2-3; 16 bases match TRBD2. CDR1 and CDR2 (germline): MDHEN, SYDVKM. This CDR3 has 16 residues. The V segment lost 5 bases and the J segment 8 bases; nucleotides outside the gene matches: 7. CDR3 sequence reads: CASSLPGTSGRGTQYF. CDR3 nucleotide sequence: TGTGCCAGCAGTCTACCCGGGACTAGCGGGAGGGGTACGCAGTATTTT.

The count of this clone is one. The CDR3 coding sequence is TGTGCCAGCTCACCAAGGGACGGAGACCATGGCTACACCTTC. As protein: CASSPRDGDHGYTF. The chain couples TRBV18 to TRBJ1-2, with D maybe TRBD1 (5 bases). The CDR3 extends over 14 amino acids. Germline V gives CDR1 KGHSH, CDR2 LQKENI. V was cut by 2 bases and J by 6 bases, with 13 bases left in between.

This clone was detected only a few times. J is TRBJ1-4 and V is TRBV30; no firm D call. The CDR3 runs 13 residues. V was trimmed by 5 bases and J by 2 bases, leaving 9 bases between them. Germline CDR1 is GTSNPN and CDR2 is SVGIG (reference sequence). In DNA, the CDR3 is TGTGCCTGGGGAAGACTCACTAATGAAAAACTGTTTTTT. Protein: CAWGRLTNEKLFF.

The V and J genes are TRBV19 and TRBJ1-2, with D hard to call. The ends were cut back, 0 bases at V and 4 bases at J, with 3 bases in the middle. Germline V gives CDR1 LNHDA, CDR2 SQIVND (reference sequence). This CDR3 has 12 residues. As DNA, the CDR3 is TGTGCCAGTAGTATAGAAGGCTATGGCTACACCTTC. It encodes CASSIEGYGYTF.

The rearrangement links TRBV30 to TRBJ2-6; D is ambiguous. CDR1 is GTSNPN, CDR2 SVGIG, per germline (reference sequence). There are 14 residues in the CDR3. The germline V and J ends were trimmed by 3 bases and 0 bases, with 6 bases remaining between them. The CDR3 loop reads CAWSRTSGANVLTF. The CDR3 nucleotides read TGTGCCTGGAGCAGAACCTCTGGGGCCAACGTCCTGACTTTC.

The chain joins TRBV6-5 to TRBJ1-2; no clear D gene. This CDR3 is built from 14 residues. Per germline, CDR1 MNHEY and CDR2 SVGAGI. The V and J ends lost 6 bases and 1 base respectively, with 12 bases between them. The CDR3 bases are TGTGCCAGCAGCCCGAAACCGAGTAACTATGGCTACACCTTC. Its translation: CASSPKPSNYGYTF.

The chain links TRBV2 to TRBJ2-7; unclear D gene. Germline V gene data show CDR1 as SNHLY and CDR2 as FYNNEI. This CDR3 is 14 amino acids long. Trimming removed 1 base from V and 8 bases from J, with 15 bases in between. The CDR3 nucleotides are TGTGCCAGCAGTGAAGTTATGCGCTCCCTCCAGCAGTACTTC. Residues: CASSEVMRSLQQYF. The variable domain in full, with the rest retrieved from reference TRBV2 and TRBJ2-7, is EPEVTQTPSHQVTQMGQEVILRCVPISNHLYFYWYRQILGQKVEFLVSFYNNEISEKSEIFDDQFSVERPDGSNFTLKIRSTKLEDSAMYFCASSEVMRSLQQYFGPGTRLTVT.